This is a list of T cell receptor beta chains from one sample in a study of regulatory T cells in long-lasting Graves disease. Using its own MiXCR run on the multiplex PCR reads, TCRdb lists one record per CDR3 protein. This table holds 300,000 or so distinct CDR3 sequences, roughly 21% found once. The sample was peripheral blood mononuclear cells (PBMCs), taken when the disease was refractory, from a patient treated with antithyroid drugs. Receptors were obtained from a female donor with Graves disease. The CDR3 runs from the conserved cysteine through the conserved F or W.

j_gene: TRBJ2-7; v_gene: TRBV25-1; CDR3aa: CATGKTGNHREQYF
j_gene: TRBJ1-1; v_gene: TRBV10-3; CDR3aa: CAIGTGTGTEAFF
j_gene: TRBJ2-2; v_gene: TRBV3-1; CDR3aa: CASSREVSLGNTGELFF
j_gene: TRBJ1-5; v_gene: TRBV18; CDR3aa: CASSRAALGPQHF
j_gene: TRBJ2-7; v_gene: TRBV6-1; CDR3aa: CASTLSGGYEQYF
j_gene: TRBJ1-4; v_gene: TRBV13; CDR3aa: CASSFNRGRGLFF
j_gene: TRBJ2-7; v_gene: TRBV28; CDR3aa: CASIKVMSSGSQYF
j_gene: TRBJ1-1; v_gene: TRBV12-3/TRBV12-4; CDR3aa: CASSFLTLFEGTEAFF
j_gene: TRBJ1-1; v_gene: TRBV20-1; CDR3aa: CSAQQGNTEAFF
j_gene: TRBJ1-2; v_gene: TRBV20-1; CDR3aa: CSARVVDYTF
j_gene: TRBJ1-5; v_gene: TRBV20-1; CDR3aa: CSASETSNQPQHF
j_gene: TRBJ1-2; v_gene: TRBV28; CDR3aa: CASSPSRGGQGYGYTF
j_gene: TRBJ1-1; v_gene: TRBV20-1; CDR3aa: CSAKAGDTEAFF
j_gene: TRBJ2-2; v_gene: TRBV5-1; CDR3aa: CASSPPLVSNTGELFF
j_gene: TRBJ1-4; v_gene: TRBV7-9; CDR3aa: CASSPTGITTNEKLFF
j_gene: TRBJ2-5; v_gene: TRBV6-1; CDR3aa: CASSESTGGGGYQKTQYF
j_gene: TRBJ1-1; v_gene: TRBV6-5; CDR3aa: CASSYLQESEAFF
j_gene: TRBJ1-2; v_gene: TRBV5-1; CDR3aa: CASSLDPRGDYGYTF
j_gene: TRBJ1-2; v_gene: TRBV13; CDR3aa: CASSLARSGYGYTF
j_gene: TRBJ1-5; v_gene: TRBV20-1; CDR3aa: CSAIPGGQQPQHF
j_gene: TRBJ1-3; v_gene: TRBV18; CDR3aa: CASSPGGDGGNTIYF
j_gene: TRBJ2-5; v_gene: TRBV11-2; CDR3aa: CASSLGGASGYF
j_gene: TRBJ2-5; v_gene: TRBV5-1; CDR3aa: CASSTKREWRETQYF
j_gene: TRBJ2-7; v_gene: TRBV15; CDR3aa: CATSRAPTQMDEQYF
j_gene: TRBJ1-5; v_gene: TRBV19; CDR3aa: CAISGTGNQPQHF
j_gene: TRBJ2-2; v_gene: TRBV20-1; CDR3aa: CSARQGPPPNTGELFF
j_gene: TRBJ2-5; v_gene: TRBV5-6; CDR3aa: CASSDRGTQYF